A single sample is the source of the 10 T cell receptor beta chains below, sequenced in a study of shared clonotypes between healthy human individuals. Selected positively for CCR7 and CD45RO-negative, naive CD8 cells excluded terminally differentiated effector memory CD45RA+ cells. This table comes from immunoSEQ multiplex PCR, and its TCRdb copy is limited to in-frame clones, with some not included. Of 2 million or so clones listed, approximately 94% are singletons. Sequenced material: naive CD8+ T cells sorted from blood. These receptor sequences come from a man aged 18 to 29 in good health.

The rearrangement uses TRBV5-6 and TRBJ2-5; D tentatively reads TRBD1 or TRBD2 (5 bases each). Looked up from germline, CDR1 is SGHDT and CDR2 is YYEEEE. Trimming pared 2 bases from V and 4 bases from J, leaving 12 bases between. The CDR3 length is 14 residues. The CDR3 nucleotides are TGTGCCAGCAGCTTCCAGGGACGCGGAGAGACCCAGTACTTC. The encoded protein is CASSFQGRGETQYF.

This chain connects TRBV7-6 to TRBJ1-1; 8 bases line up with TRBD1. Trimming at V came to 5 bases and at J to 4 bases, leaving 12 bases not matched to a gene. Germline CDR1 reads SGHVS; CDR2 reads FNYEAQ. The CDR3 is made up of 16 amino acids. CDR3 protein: CASSGTKQDRATEAFF. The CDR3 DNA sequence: TGTGCCAGCAGCGGTACTAAACAGGACAGGGCCACTGAAGCTTTCTTT.

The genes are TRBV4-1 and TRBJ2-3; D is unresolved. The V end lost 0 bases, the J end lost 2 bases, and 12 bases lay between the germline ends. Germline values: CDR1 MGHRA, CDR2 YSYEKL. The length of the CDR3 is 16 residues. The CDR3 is CASSQDARLPTDTQYF. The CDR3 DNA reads TGCGCCAGCAGCCAAGACGCGCGGCTCCCCACAGATACGCAGTATTTT.

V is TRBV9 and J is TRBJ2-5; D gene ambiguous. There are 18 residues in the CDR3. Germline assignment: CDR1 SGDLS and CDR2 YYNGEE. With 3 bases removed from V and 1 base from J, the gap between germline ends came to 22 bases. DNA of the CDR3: TGTGCCAGCAGCGCCGGCGGTCCCGCTTCCTACCTCCAAGAGACCCAGTACTTC. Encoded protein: CASSAGGPASYLQETQYF.

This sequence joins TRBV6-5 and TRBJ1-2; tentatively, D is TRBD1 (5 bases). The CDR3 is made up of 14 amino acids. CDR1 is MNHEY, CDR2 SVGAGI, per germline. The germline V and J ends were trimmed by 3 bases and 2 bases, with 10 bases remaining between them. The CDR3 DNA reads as TGTGCCAGCAGTTATTCAGGGATGAACTATGGCTACACCTTC. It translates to CASSYSGMNYGYTF.

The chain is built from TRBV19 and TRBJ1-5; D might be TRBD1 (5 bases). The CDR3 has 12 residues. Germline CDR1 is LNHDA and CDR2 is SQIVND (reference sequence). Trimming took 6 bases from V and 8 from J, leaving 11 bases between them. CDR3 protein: CASRTALKPQHF. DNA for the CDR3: TGTGCCAGTAGGACAGCGCTCAAGCCCCAGCATTTT.

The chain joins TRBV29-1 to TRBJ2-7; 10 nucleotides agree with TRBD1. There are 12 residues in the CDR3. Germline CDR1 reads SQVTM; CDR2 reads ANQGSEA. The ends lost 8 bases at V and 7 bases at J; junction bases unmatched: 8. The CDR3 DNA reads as TGCAGCATAGGACAGGGGGTTGAAGAGCAGTACTTC. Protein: CSIGQGVEEQYF.

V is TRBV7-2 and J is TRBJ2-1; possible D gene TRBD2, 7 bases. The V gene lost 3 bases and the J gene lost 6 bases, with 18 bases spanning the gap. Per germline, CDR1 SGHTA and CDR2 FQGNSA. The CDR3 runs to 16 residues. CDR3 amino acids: CASSFEGEGVGNEQFF. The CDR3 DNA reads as TGTGCCAGCAGCTTTGAGGGGGAGGGAGTTGGCAATGAGCAGTTCTTC.

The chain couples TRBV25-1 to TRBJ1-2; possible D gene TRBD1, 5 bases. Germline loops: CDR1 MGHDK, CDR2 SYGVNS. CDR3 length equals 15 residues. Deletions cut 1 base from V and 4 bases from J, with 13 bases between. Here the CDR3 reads CASSESWGTSYGYTF. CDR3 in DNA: TGTGCCAGCAGTGAATCGTGGGGGACCTCCTATGGCTACACCTTC.

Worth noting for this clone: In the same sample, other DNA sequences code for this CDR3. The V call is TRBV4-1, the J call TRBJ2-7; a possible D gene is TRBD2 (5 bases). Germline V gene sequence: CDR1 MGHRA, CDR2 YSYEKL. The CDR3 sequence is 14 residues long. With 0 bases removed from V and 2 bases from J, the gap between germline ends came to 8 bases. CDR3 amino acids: CASSQDPGTYEQYF. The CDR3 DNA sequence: TGCGCCAGCAGCCAAGATCCGGGGACCTACGAGCAGTACTTC.